These 9 T cell receptor beta chains share one sample of origin, sequenced in a study of blood T cells in healthy people across ages. A second PCR, run for about 7 to 11 cycles, used a sample-barcoded 5' primer plus a J-beta primer mix. Each CDR3 protein gets one entry after TCRdb re-called the 5' RACE reads with MiXCR. The sample shows around 990,000 distinct CDR3 sequences, about 23% of them seen only once. These records were also assigned to another study, of T cells of mothers and their children.

The specimen sequenced was blood. These receptors were collected from a girl aged 2-9 years in good health.

CDR3: CASTTTNNEQFF. The CDR3 DNA follows: TGTGCCAGTACTACTACTAACAATGAGCAGTTCTTC. The V gene is TRBV28, the J gene TRBJ2-1; D uncertain. CDR3 size: 12 residues. Germline values: CDR1 MDHEN, CDR2 SYDVKM. With 9 bases removed from V and 5 bases from J, the gap between germline ends came to 11 bases. Using reference TRBV28 and TRBJ2-1 for the parts outside the CDR3, the full variable domain is DVKVTQSSRYLVKRTGEKVFLECVQDMDHENMFWYRQDPGLGLRLIYFSYDVKMKEKGDIPEGYSVSREKKERFSLILESASTNQTSMYLCASTTTNNEQFFGPGTRLTVL.

In its sample, this clonotype was seen once. The chain joins TRBV5-1 to TRBJ2-7, with 8 bases fitting TRBD1. The V gene's germline CDR1 is SGHRS and CDR2 YFSETQ. Trimming removed 0 bases from V and 6 bases from J; junction bases left unmatched: 8. This CDR3 is built from 15 residues. The CDR3: CASSLGTGKVSEQYF. DNA of the CDR3: TGCGCCAGCAGCTTGGGGACAGGGAAAGTCAGCGAGCAGTACTTC.

The J gene is TRBJ2-7, the V gene TRBV6-1; TRBD1 might be the D (5 bases). Germline assignment: CDR1 MNHNS and CDR2 SASEGT. Trimming took 7 bases from V and 3 from J, leaving 16 bases between them. The CDR3 runs to 14 residues. The CDR3 DNA is TGTGCCAGCAAGACCCAGACAGAGTTCTACGAGCAGTACTTC. It translates to CASKTQTEFYEQYF.

There are a few counts of this clonotype. The CDR3, as DNA: TGTGCCAGCAGCCCTATGATGGGACAGGGAAAAGGCAATGAGCAGTTCTTC. Protein sequence: CASSPMMGQGKGNEQFF. The V call is TRBV5-6, the J call TRBJ2-1; TRBD1 matches at 9 bases. V shed 4 bases and J 6 bases; nucleotides not matched to a gene: 14. Germline V CDR1 and CDR2: SGHDT, YYEEEE. The CDR3 has 17 residues.

The J gene is TRBJ1-3, the V gene TRBV29-1; possible D gene TRBD1, 6 bases. With 6 bases removed from V and 2 bases from J, the gap between germline ends came to 11 bases. There are 13 residues in the CDR3. CDR1 is SQVTM and CDR2 is ANQGSEA in the germline V gene. CDR3 sequence (DNA): TGCAGCGTCGGGGGGCGCGCTGGAAACACCATATATTTT. It encodes CSVGGRAGNTIYF.

The chain carries TRBV4-1 and TRBJ1-2; D gene unclear. Germline V gene sequence: CDR1 MGHRA, CDR2 YSYEKL. The CDR3 consists of 15 residues. V was trimmed by 5 bases and J by 2 bases, leaving 15 bases between them. The DNA of the CDR3 is TGCGCCAGCAGCTACAACGAAGTTACCAACTATGGCTACACCTTC. Protein sequence: CASSYNEVTNYGYTF.

This rearrangement joins TRBV20-1 to TRBJ2-1; maybe TRBD1 (5 bases). Germline values: CDR1 DFQATT, CDR2 SNEGSKA (reference sequence). Trimming stripped 4 bases from V and 10 bases from J, with 11 bases between. The CDR3 totals 11 residues. The CDR3 protein is CSATGYGEQFF. CDR3 nucleotide sequence: TGCAGTGCTACAGGGTACGGAGAGCAGTTCTTC.

This clonotype was counted many times. V usage is TRBV12-3 or TRBV12-4 and J usage is TRBJ2-2; possibly TRBD1 or TRBD2 for D (5 bases each). The CDR3 runs to 12 residues. V was cut by 6 bases and J by 3 bases, with 5 bases left in between. The CDR3 region is CASRGDTGELFF. In DNA, the CDR3 is TGTGCCAGCAGGGGGGACACCGGGGAGCTGTTTTTT.

The chain carries TRBV7-2 and TRBJ2-1; D gene ambiguous. There are 14 residues in the CDR3. V was cut by 3 bases and J by 10 bases, with 16 bases left in between. The germline V gene has CDR1 SGHTA and CDR2 FQGNSA. Written as DNA, the CDR3 is TGTGCCAGCAGCTTGATCGGGCCCCCCCTGGAGCAGTTCTTC. Its protein product is CASSLIGPPLEQFF.